This T cell receptor (beta chain) was observed in a study of memory CD4+ T cells and cytomegalovirus serostatus. V gave up 7 bases and J gave up 9 bases, with 19 bases separating them. This CDR3 contains 15 residues. CDR1 and CDR2 from the germline V gene are LNHDA and SQIVND (reference sequence). Generated by immunoSEQ multiplex PCR, the TCRdb table keeps only in-frame clones and is missing some. The sample lists 25,000 to 35,000 clones; around 75% were seen once. Single viable CD3+CD4+CD8-CD45RO+ cells were sorted as the memory CD4+ T cells. This clone was picked up a small number of times. The chain couples TRBV19 to TRBJ1-6; no clear D. Sequenced material: memory CD4+ T cells from blood. The origin of this receptor is an adult in good health and CMV-seronegative. The CDR3 loop is CASKEAVSVPSPLHF. The DNA for the CDR3 is TGTGCCAGTAAAGAGGCCGTCAGCGTTCCTTCACCCCTCCACTTT.